This T cell receptor beta chain was captured by sequencing in a study of T cells in localized non-small cell lung cancer. This clone appeared a single time. Antigen: not known. V shed 5 bases, J shed 1 base, and the junction held 8 bases outside the gene matches. The CDR3 is 18 amino acids. CDR1 and CDR2 (germline): SGHNT, YENEEA. Study results and caveats: Of the tissues analyzed, uninvolved adjacent lung showed maximal T cell clonality, greater than tumor. The tumor had only one region sequenced, so heterogeneity remains possible. Higher T cell density in the blood was associated with longer overall survival, whereas higher adjacent-lung clonality associated with shorter survival.

Some clones are missing from TCRdb's copy, which holds only in-frame ones; the method was immunoSEQ multiplex PCR. The sample lists tens of thousands of clones, roughly 77% seen once, with roughly 15% in the top ten. The chain uses TRBV11-3 and TRBJ2-1; 13 positions match TRBD2. The sequencing here drew on peripheral blood, taken before any cancer treatment. This TCR derives from a male donor aged 60 or older with stage III squamous cell lung carcinoma. The CDR3 bases are TGTGCCAGCAGCGGAACTAGCGGGAGGGCCAATTCCTACAATGAGCAGTTCTTC. It encodes CASSGTSGRANSYNEQFF. The whole variable domain, remainder taken from reference TRBV11-3 and TRBJ2-1, is EAGVVQSPRYKIIEKKQPVAFWCNPISGHNTLYWYLQNLGQGPELLIRYENEEAVDDSQLPKDRFSAERLKGVDSTLKIQPAELGDSAVYLCASSGTSGRANSYNEQFFGPGTRLTVL.